This entry lists 18 T cell receptor beta chains sequenced from one sample in a study of CD8 T cells in ankylosing spondylitis. A single record per CDR3 protein comes from TCRdb applying MiXCR to the 5' RACE reads. The table has about 300,000 distinct CDR3 sequences, roughly 20% seen once. Sequenced material: blood, either unsorted or a sorted T cell fraction (not recorded which). These receptors were taken from a female donor with ankylosing spondylitis or in good health (not recorded which).

This clonotype has more than one count but fewer than ten. The chain employs TRBV20-1 and TRBJ2-7; D not certain. V was pared by 0 bases and J by 5 bases, with 17 bases between. Germline V CDR1 and CDR2: DFQATT, SNEGSKA (reference sequence). CDR3 length equals 15 residues. CDR3 region: CSARDHRATQHEQYF. The DNA of the CDR3 is TGCAGTGCTAGAGATCATCGGGCCACCCAACACGAGCAGTACTTC.

This clonotype has a count of ten or more. The chain has TRBV2 and TRBJ1-5, with D perhaps matching TRBD1 (6 bases). The CDR3 sequence is 15 residues long. CDR1 and CDR2 (germline): SNHLY, FYNNEI. The V gene lost 1 base and the J gene lost 4 bases, with 11 bases spanning the gap. The CDR3 spells CASSEVRGSNQPQHF. The CDR3 DNA reads as TGTGCCAGCAGTGAAGTCAGGGGATCGAATCAGCCCCAGCATTTT.

The chain is built from TRBV6-1 and TRBJ2-1, with TRBD1 matching over 8 bases. V was pared by 5 bases and J by 4 bases, with 13 bases of the junction left unmatched. The CDR3 covers 17 residues. CDR1 and CDR2 from the germline V gene are MNHNS and SASEGT. The CDR3: CASSTNQGAVGYNEQFF. The CDR3 nucleotides read TGTGCCAGCAGTACCAATCAGGGGGCGGTAGGGTACAATGAGCAGTTCTTC.

This CDR3 is CASSPFRIQETQYF. In DNA form, the CDR3 reads TGTGCCAGCAGTCCTTTCAGGATCCAAGAGACCCAGTACTTC. This chain uses TRBV2 with TRBJ2-5; D is ambiguous. This CDR3 has 14 residues. The germline CDR1 and CDR2 sequences are SNHLY and FYNNEI. V was trimmed by 5 bases and J by 1 base, leaving 11 bases between them.

The chain is built from TRBV4-3 and TRBJ2-2; TRBD2 is a possible D gene (5 bases). CDR1 is LGHNA and CDR2 is YSLEER in the germline V gene. There are 17 residues in the CDR3. Trimming took off 4 bases at V and 4 bases at J, with 19 bases between the two ends. CDR3 amino acids: CASSRRTAGPGTGELFF. CDR3 sequence (DNA): TGCGCCAGCAGCCGCCGGACCGCGGGCCCCGGCACCGGGGAGCTGTTTTTT.

As to this clonotype: A read error may account for a junction end that differs from germline. The chain employs TRBV20-1 and TRBJ2-3, with 9 bases aligning to TRBD2. This CDR3 region has 15 residues. Germline-derived CDR1 and CDR2 are DFQATT and SNEGSKA (reference sequence). The CDR3 sequence: CSARDPGLASDKQYF. In DNA, the CDR3 is TGCAGTGCTAGAGATCCCGGACTAGCGAGTGATAAGCAGTATTTT.

The table lists this clonotype with a few counts. CDR3 amino acids: CASSQDYSQETQYF. As DNA, the CDR3 is TGTGCCAGCAGCCAAGATTACAGTCAAGAGACCCAGTACTTC. The V gene is TRBV3-1, the J gene TRBJ2-5; no clear D. CDR3 length equals 14 residues. V was trimmed by 0 bases and J by 2 bases, leaving 7 bases between them. CDR1 LGHDT and CDR2 YNNKEL come from the germline V gene (reference sequence).

The chain employs TRBV20-1 and TRBJ2-5; maybe TRBD1 (6 bases). The CDR3 has 14 residues. In germline, CDR1 is DFQATT, CDR2 SNEGSKA (reference sequence). The germline V and J ends were trimmed by 3 bases and 4 bases, with 15 bases remaining between them. CDR3 bases: TGCAGTGCTAGCGGGGCAGGGGCGATAGAGACCCAGTACTTC. Its protein is CSASGAGAIETQYF.

The chain employs TRBV9 and TRBJ2-7; D may be TRBD1 or TRBD2 (5 bases each). This CDR3 is 16 amino acids long. V was trimmed by 0 bases and J by 7 bases, leaving 20 bases between them. Looked up from germline, CDR1 is SGDLS and CDR2 is YYNGEE. In DNA form, the CDR3 reads TGTGCCAGCAGCGTAGGAGTACTCTGGGACGGTCTGGAGCAGTACTTC. Translation: CASSVGVLWDGLEQYF.

The V and J genes are TRBV7-9 and TRBJ1-6, with D unresolved. V was shortened by 5 bases and J by 7 bases, with 18 bases between the two germline ends. The CDR3 length is 16 residues. Germline loops: CDR1 SEHNR, CDR2 FQNEAQ (reference sequence). The CDR3 nucleotides are TGTGCCAGCAGCCCACTCCTACAGAGGGAGAATTCACCCCTCCACTTT. This codes for CASSPLLQRENSPLHF.

This chain connects TRBV12-3 or TRBV12-4 to TRBJ2-2; D is uncertain. CDR3 length equals 15 residues. Trimming left V 4 bases short and J 0 bases short, with 9 bases between. CDR3 sequence (DNA): TGTGCCAGCAGTTACCGCCCTGCGAACACCGGGGAGCTGTTTTTT. Encoded protein: CASSYRPANTGELFF.

The rearrangement links TRBV7-2 to TRBJ2-1; 10 bases align to TRBD2. Germline V gene sequence: CDR1 SGHTA, CDR2 FQGNSA. Trimming removed 5 bases from V and 2 bases from J; junction bases left unmatched: 3. The CDR3 consists of 15 residues. The CDR3 bases are TGTGCCAGCAGCATCGGGACTAGCGCCTACAATGAGCAGTTCTTC. This codes for CASSIGTSAYNEQFF.

The sample holds many counts of this clonotype. This chain joins TRBV7-9 and TRBJ2-1; D is undetermined. Trimming shortened V by 3 bases and J by 3 bases, and 18 bases separated the two germline ends. CDR1 is SEHNR and CDR2 is FQNEAQ in the germline V gene (reference sequence). The CDR3 has 17 residues. This chain's CDR3 is CASSFSRSRNGYNEQFF. The DNA of the CDR3 is TGTGCCAGCAGCTTCTCTCGGTCGAGGAACGGCTACAATGAGCAGTTCTTC.

The chain joins TRBV7-9 to TRBJ2-2, with 7 bases identical to TRBD1. V shed 3 bases and J 6 bases; nucleotides not matched to a gene: 1. The CDR3 length is 13 residues. CDR1 is SEHNR and CDR2 is FQNEAQ in the germline V gene (reference sequence). Here the CDR3 DNA reads TGTGCCAGCAGCTTTGACAGGGCCGGGGAGCTGTTTTTT. Translated, it gives CASSFDRAGELFF.

Many counts were recorded for this clonotype. V and J are TRBV6-5 and TRBJ1-6, with unresolved D. V lost 2 bases and J lost 5, with 10 bases in between. CDR1 and CDR2 (germline): MNHEY, SVGAGI. CDR3 length equals 15 residues. This CDR3 reads CASSYRFRDNSPLHF. CDR3 sequence (DNA): TGTGCCAGCAGTTACAGGTTTAGGGATAATTCACCCCTCCACTTT.

This clonotype was seen more than once but under ten times. The V and J genes are TRBV12-3 or TRBV12-4 and TRBJ1-5; TRBD1 might be the D (5 bases). CDR3 length equals 13 residues. Trimming took 3 bases from V and 9 from J, leaving 12 bases between them. The CDR3, as DNA: TGTGCCAGCAGTTTGAAGGCCGGGGGGCCCCAGCATTTT. Protein product: CASSLKAGGPQHF.

The table lists this clonotype with many counts. V is TRBV7-2 and J is TRBJ2-5; D gene ambiguous. CDR1 is SGHTA and CDR2 is FQGNSA in the germline V gene. This CDR3 has 13 amino acids. V was trimmed by 3 bases and J by 2 bases, leaving 7 bases between them. The DNA for the CDR3 is TGTGCCAGCAGCTTGTGGGAACAAGAGACCCAGTACTTC. Residues: CASSLWEQETQYF.

This clonotype came up many times. The V call is TRBV29-1, the J call TRBJ2-5; D is undetermined. Trimming stripped 2 bases from V and 0 bases from J, with 10 bases between. Germline V gene data show CDR1 as SQVTM and CDR2 as ANQGSEA. This CDR3 contains 14 residues. This CDR3 reads CSVELHEYQETQYF. CDR3 bases: TGCAGCGTTGAACTCCACGAGTACCAAGAGACCCAGTACTTC. Drawing the rest from reference TRBV29-1 and TRBJ2-5, the complete variable domain is SAVISQKPSRDICQRGTSLTIQCQVDSQVTMMFWYRQQPGQSLTLIATANQGSEATYESGFVIDKFPISRPNLTFSTLTVSNMSPEDSSIYLCSVELHEYQETQYFGPGTRLLVL.